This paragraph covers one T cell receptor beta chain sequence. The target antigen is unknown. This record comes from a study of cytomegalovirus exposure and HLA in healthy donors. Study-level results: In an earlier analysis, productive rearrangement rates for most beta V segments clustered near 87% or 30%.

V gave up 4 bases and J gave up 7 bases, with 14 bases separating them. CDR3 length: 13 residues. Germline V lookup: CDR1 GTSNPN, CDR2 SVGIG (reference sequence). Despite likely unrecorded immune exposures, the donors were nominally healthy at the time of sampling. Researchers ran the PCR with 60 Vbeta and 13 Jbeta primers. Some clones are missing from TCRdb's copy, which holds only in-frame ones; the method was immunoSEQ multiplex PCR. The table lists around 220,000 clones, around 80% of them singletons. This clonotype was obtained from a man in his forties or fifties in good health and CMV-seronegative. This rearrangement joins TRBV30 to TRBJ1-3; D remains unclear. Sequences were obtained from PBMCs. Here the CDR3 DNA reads TGTGCCTGGAACGAGGGCCGCGGCAACACCATATATTTT. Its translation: CAWNEGRGNTIYF.